These 14 T cell receptor beta chains originate from one sample sequenced in a study of CD8 T cells in ankylosing spondylitis. Study-wide points: Several highly homologous variants made up a TCR beta motif, and this motif appeared characteristic of ankylosing spondylitis blood.

TCRdb re-called the 5' RACE reads with MiXCR, one entry per CDR3 protein. Among a few hundred thousand distinct CDR3 sequences listed, roughly 8% were seen once. Their antigens remain unidentified. The sample comprised blood, either unsorted or a sorted T cell fraction (not recorded which). These receptor sequences come from a male donor with ankylosing spondylitis.

The CDR3 here is CSARVISAYIQYF. CDR3 sequence (DNA): TGCAGTGCTAGAGTGATTAGCGCGTACATTCAGTACTTC. The chain recombines TRBV20-1 with TRBJ2-4; D might be TRBD2 (5 bases). V lost 1 base and J 8 bases, leaving 12 bases between the germline ends. Looked up from germline, CDR1 is DFQATT and CDR2 is SNEGSKA (reference sequence). This CDR3 has 13 residues.

The genes are TRBV7-2 and TRBJ2-3; D is ambiguous. Trimming cost V 1 base and J 5 bases, with 10 bases left between them. CDR1 SGHTA and CDR2 FQGNSA come from the germline V gene. The CDR3 is 14 residues long. The CDR3 DNA is TGTGCCAGCAGCTTAGATAGGGTTGGAGATACGCAGTATTTT. This encodes CASSLDRVGDTQYF. Drawing the rest from reference TRBV7-2 and TRBJ2-3, the complete variable domain is GAGVSQSPSNKVTEKGKDVELRCDPISGHTALYWYRQSLGQGLEFLIYFQGNSAPDKSGLPSDRFSAERTGGSVSTLTIQRTQQEDSAVYLCASSLDRVGDTQYFGPGTRLTVL.

This clonotype was seen a few times. The genes are TRBV7-9 and TRBJ1-5, with no clear D. The germline CDR1 and CDR2 sequences are SEHNR and FQNEAQ (reference sequence). V lost 4 bases and J lost 3, with 4 bases in between. The CDR3 has 12 amino acids. The CDR3, as DNA: TGTGCCAGCAGCTGGAACAATCAGCCCCAGCATTTT. Its protein is CASSWNNQPQHF. The full variable domain, with the rest looked up from reference TRBV7-9 and TRBJ1-5, is DTGVSQNPRHKITKRGQNVTFRCDPISEHNRLYWYRQTLGQGPEFLTYFQNEAQLEKSRLLSDRFSAERPKGSFSTLEIQRTEQGDSAMYLCASSWNNQPQHFGDGTRLSIL.

The chain uses TRBV7-9 and TRBJ2-3; D possibly corresponds to TRBD2 (6 bases). The V and J ends lost 5 bases and 3 bases respectively, with 15 bases between them. The CDR3 is 15 amino acids. Germline CDR1 and CDR2: SEHNR and FQNEAQ (reference sequence). CDR3 residues: CASSTRLEGTDTQYF. DNA of the CDR3: TGTGCCAGCAGCACGAGACTAGAGGGGACAGATACGCAGTATTTT.

This clonotype was seen a handful of times. The V call is TRBV19, the J call TRBJ2-1; D ambiguous. Trimming took off 3 bases at V and 0 bases at J, with 9 bases between the two ends. Germline V gives CDR1 LNHDA, CDR2 SQIVND (reference sequence). The CDR3 loop spans 15 amino acids. The CDR3 protein is CASSIRASSYNEQFF. The CDR3, as DNA: TGTGCCAGTAGTATTAGGGCTAGCTCCTACAATGAGCAGTTCTTC.

This sequence joins TRBV10-3 and TRBJ2-7; no reliable D call. The CDR3 has 12 amino acids. V was trimmed by 6 bases and J by 1 base, leaving 7 bases between them. Germline CDR1 reads ENHRY; CDR2 reads SYGVKD. The CDR3 protein is CAIRTFSYEQYF. Written as DNA, the CDR3 is TGTGCCATCAGGACATTTTCCTACGAGCAGTACTTC.

The sample holds a few counts of this clonotype. V usage is TRBV11-1 and J usage is TRBJ2-2; D not certain. Germline V gives CDR1 SGHAT, CDR2 FQDESV (reference sequence). This CDR3 is built from 14 residues. Trimming removed 2 bases from V and 7 bases from J, with 11 bases in between. CDR3 sequence: CASSLFRPGGELFF. Here the CDR3 DNA reads TGTGCCAGCAGCTTATTTCGGCCCGGCGGGGAGCTGTTTTTT.

V is TRBV20-1 and J is TRBJ2-1; D not certain. The CDR3 has 14 amino acids. Per germline, CDR1 DFQATT and CDR2 SNEGSKA (reference sequence). The V gene lost 5 bases and the J gene lost 5 bases, with 16 bases spanning the gap. CDR3 DNA sequence: TGCAGTGCTCCAACGGGCCGCCAGAACAATGAGCAGTTCTTC. Translating gives CSAPTGRQNNEQFF.

At least ten counts were recorded for this clonotype. Written as DNA, the CDR3 is TGCGCCAGCAGCCAAGCACAGGCAGGGAGGCGAAACATTCAGTACTTC. Protein product: CASSQAQAGRRNIQYF. The chain is built from TRBV4-1 and TRBJ2-4, with D tentatively TRBD2 (6 bases). The CDR3 has 16 amino acids. With 1 base removed from V and 6 bases from J, the gap between germline ends came to 16 bases. Germline loops: CDR1 MGHRA, CDR2 YSYEKL.

The rearrangement joins TRBV19 to TRBJ2-2, with TRBD2 as a possible D gene (7 bases). The CDR3 has 14 residues. Germline CDR1 LNHDA, CDR2 SQIVND (reference sequence). V was clipped by 7 bases and J by 2 bases, with 11 bases between them. CDR3 nucleotides: TGTGCCAGTAACGGGGGGCGTAACACCGGGGAGCTGTTTTTT. Amino acids: CASNGGRNTGELFF.

A single count supports this clonotype. One end of the junction does not line up with germline, which may come from a read error. This sequence joins TRBV3-1 and TRBJ2-1, with 8 bases that match TRBD1. CDR1 is LGHDT and CDR2 is YNNKEL in the germline V gene (reference sequence). This CDR3 has 15 residues. The CDR3 sequence: CACSQDRGRYNEQFF. For the CDR3, the DNA is TGTGCCTGCAGCCAAGACAGGGGCCGGTACAATGAGCAGTTCTTC.

In its sample, this clonotype was seen a few times. A much larger clone is a single base away; this may be a read error. The chain employs TRBV13 and TRBJ2-2, with D possibly TRBD1 on 6 matching bases. V was trimmed by 8 bases and J by 4 bases, leaving 14 bases between them. The CDR3 covers 14 residues. CDR1 PRHDT and CDR2 FYEKMQ come from the germline V gene (reference sequence). CDR3 coding DNA: TGTGCCAGCGGCCCCGGGACACCCACCGGGGAGCTGTTTTTT. Encoded protein: CASGPGTPTGELFF.

This clonotype was observed a handful of times. The rearrangement joins TRBV6-5 to TRBJ2-5; 7 bases map to TRBD2. The CDR3 spans 14 residues. V dropped 3 bases and J dropped 7; count of bases not matched to a gene: 8. Looked up from germline, CDR1 is MNHEY and CDR2 is SVGAGI. The CDR3 protein is CASSYSTSWGTQYF. Here the CDR3 DNA reads TGTGCCAGCAGTTATTCGACTAGCTGGGGGACCCAGTACTTC.

The sample holds many counts of this clonotype. The genes are TRBV5-1 and TRBJ2-1; the match to TRBD1 covers 7 bases. Germline values: CDR1 SGHRS, CDR2 YFSETQ. This CDR3 comprises 16 residues. After removal of 0 bases from V and 1 base from J, the junction contained 4 bases not matched to a gene. The CDR3 coding sequence is TGCGCCAGCAGCTTGGTACCGACAGGGTCCTACAATGAGCAGTTCTTC. This sequence encodes CASSLVPTGSYNEQFF.